The subject of this entry is one T cell receptor beta chain. The sample originates from a study of patients and donors after allogeneic stem cell transplantation. Via MiXCR, TCRdb re-called the RT-PCR reads, giving one row per CDR3 protein. This sample carries approximately 160,000 distinct CDR3 sequences, approximately 28% of them seen once, and the ten largest clones take 3.2%. V gave up 2 bases and J gave up 1 base, with 8 bases separating them. This CDR3 has 15 residues. Germline assignment: CDR1 KGHSH and CDR2 LQKENI. The specimen was blood, either unsorted or a sorted T cell fraction (not recorded which). The receptor comes from a human donor who was either an allogeneic HSCT recipient or a stem cell or donor lymphocyte infusion donor (not recorded which). It is not recorded whose cells these are; they may come from a transplant donor. V and J are TRBV18 and TRBJ2-2; D unclear. CDR3: CASSPKQENTGELFF. The CDR3 DNA follows: TGTGCCAGCTCACCAAAGCAGGAGAACACCGGGGAGCTGTTTTTT.